The 11 T cell receptor beta chains presented below share a single source sample, sequenced in a study of shared clonotypes between healthy human individuals. The repertoire was sequenced with immunoSEQ multiplex PCR; TCRdb's copy has only in-frame clones and lacks some. The table lists around 700,000 clones, approximately 79% of them singletons, with roughly 1.7% in the top ten. Sequencing was carried out using memory CD4+ T cells sorted from blood. The sample's subset: CD45RA-negative fraction. The receptors come from a woman under 40 in good health.

The genes are TRBV11-2 and TRBJ2-1; 9 bases fit TRBD2. Trimming took 4 bases from V and 10 from J; bases not matched to a gene: 11. CDR1 is SGHAT and CDR2 is FQNNGV in the germline V gene. The CDR3 totals 15 residues. The CDR3 nucleotides read TGTGCCAGCAGCTCACCTATCCGAGGACTAGCGGAGCAGTTCTTC. Protein: CASSSPIRGLAEQFF.

The J gene is TRBJ2-3, the V gene TRBV5-1, with 9 bases identical to TRBD2. V lost 5 bases, J lost 2 bases, and 9 bases stayed unmatched. The CDR3 sequence is 16 residues long. Germline values: CDR1 SGHRS, CDR2 YFSETQ. CDR3 region: CASSGGLAGDTDTQYF. The CDR3 nucleotides are TGCGCCAGCAGTGGGGGATTAGCGGGAGACACAGATACGCAGTATTTT. The full variable domain, with the rest looked up from reference TRBV5-1 and TRBJ2-3, is KAGVTQTPRYLIKTRGQQVTLSCSPISGHRSVSWYQQTPGQGLQFLFEYFSETQRNKGNFPGRFSGRQFSNSRSEMNVSTLELGDSALYLCASSGGLAGDTDTQYFGPGTRLTVL.

The V and J genes are TRBV7-9 and TRBJ2-1, with 11 bases lining up with TRBD2. Germline values: CDR1 SEHNR, CDR2 FQNEAQ (reference sequence). This CDR3 is built from 18 residues. V lost 5 bases to trimming and J lost 0 bases; unmatched junction nucleotides: 9. The CDR3 here is CASSPWTSGPSSYNEQFF. DNA for the CDR3: TGTGCCAGCAGCCCATGGACTAGCGGGCCGAGCTCCTACAATGAGCAGTTCTTC.

This clone was seen a few times. Distinct nucleotide sequences in the sample also encode this CDR3. The V and J genes are TRBV2 and TRBJ2-2; D not certain. Germline CDR1 and CDR2: SNHLY and FYNNEI. The CDR3 loop spans 14 amino acids. Trimming took off 6 bases at V and 0 bases at J, with 8 bases between the two ends. CDR3 region: CASRGRTNTGELFF. CDR3 coding DNA: TGTGCCAGCAGAGGGCGAACGAACACCGGGGAGCTGTTTTTT.

This chain joins TRBV5-1 and TRBJ2-1; 7 nucleotides agree with TRBD1. J gave up 6 bases and V 4 bases, and 4 bases lay outside the gene matches. The CDR3 length is 13 residues. Germline CDR1 reads SGHRS; CDR2 reads YFSETQ. In DNA, the CDR3 is TGCGCCAGCAGCCTTGGGACAGCCAATGAGCAGTTCTTC. This gives the protein CASSLGTANEQFF.

For this clone: The sample carries other DNA sequences with the same CDR3. The chain has TRBV2 and TRBJ1-5; D is possibly TRBD1 (5 bases). The CDR3 loop spans 15 amino acids. Germline V gives CDR1 SNHLY, CDR2 FYNNEI. V was pared by 2 bases and J by 4 bases, with 12 bases between. The CDR3 DNA sequence: TGTGCCAGCAGTGAATCACAGGTTGGGAATCAGCCCCAGCATTTT. Its translation: CASSESQVGNQPQHF.

The chain carries TRBV9 and TRBJ2-5, with D perhaps matching TRBD2 (6 bases). Germline assignment: CDR1 SGDLS and CDR2 YYNGEE. This CDR3 has 13 residues. The ends were cut back, 2 bases at V and 1 base at J, with 6 bases in the middle. CDR3 residues: CASSVTSQETQYF. Written as DNA, the CDR3 is TGTGCCAGCAGCGTGACTAGCCAAGAGACCCAGTACTTC.

This clone was counted ten times or more. The rearrangement links TRBV5-1 to TRBJ2-1; D unresolved. V lost 2 bases, J lost 5 bases, and 5 bases lay in between. This CDR3 region has 12 residues. Germline lookup yields CDR1 SGHRS and CDR2 YFSETQ. In DNA form, the CDR3 reads TGCGCCAGCAGCTTTAACAACAATGAGCAGTTCTTC. Residues: CASSFNNNEQFF.

This rearrangement joins TRBV12-5 to TRBJ2-1; 11 positions match TRBD2. CDR1 is LGHNT and CDR2 is FRNRAP in the germline V gene. The CDR3 has 16 residues. V gave up 3 bases and J gave up 2 bases; unmatched junction bases: 3. Here the CDR3 DNA reads TGTGCTAGTGGTTTTAGCGGGAGGGGCCCCTACAATGAGCAGTTCTTC. This translates into CASGFSGRGPYNEQFF.

The chain has TRBV6-5 and TRBJ2-3; D is undetermined. V lost 5 bases, J lost 2 bases, and 14 bases lay in between. Germline CDR1 is MNHEY and CDR2 is SVGAGI. CDR3 length: 15 amino acids. CDR3 nucleotides: TGTGCCAGCAGTCCAGTAAGCGCGAACACAGATACGCAGTATTTT. Translation gives CASSPVSANTDTQYF.

V and J are TRBV11-2 and TRBJ2-6; 9 bases map to TRBD1. The CDR3 is 16 residues long. Trimming removed 5 bases from V and 2 bases from J; junction bases left unmatched: 4. The germline gives CDR1 SGHAT, CDR2 FQNNGV. For the CDR3, the DNA is TGTGCCAGCAGCGAACAGGGGGCGGCTGGGGCCAACGTCCTGACTTTC. The encoded protein is CASSEQGAAGANVLTF.